This TCR beta chain emerged from a study of human T cells and chemical hapten exposure. Study in general: Skin of the upper inner arm, around 2 cm by around 2 cm, received 2% DPC for sensitization. Patients had diphenylcyclopropenone applied to the scalp weekly throughout the roughly 23-week study.

Study results and limitations: There was no change with DPC sensitization in TCRs above 1 in 1000 frequency.

Each CDR3 protein is one row after TCRdb ran MiXCR on the RACE reads. Seen here are 20,000 to 30,000 distinct CDR3 sequences, approximately 9% observed once, and the top ten hold approximately 6.9%. Germline assignment: CDR1 SQVTM and CDR2 ANQGSEA. V lost 6 bases to trimming and J lost 4 bases; unmatched junction nucleotides: 6. This CDR3 has 13 residues. This clonotype occurred many times. The antigen remains undetermined. The sample's time point: patch test 2, 6 weeks after DPC sensitization. The treatment: therapeutic diphenylcyclopropenone sensitization with weekly scalp DPC. V usage is TRBV29-1 and J usage is TRBJ1-3; 7 bases are a match to TRBD1. Material: whole blood, obtained in connection with sensitization to the hapten diphenylcyclopropenone (DPC). This receptor was obtained from a man aged 25 to 45 with alopecia areata. Some clones in this sample may be carry-over from other donors' samples. CDR3 nucleotides: TGCAGCGTGATCGACAGGGCGGGAAACACCATATATTTT. This gives the protein CSVIDRAGNTIYF.